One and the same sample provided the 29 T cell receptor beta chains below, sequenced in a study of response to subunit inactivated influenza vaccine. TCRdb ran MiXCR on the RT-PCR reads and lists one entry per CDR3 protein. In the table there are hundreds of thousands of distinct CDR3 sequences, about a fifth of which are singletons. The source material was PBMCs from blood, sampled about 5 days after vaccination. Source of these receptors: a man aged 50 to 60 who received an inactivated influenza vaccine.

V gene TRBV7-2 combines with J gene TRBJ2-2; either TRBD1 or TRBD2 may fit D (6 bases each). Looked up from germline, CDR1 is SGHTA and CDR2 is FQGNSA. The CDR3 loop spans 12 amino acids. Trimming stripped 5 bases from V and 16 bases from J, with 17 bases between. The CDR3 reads CASSPGARVPFF. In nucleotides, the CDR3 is TGTGCCAGCAGCCCGGGGGCGAGAGTACCGTTTTTT.

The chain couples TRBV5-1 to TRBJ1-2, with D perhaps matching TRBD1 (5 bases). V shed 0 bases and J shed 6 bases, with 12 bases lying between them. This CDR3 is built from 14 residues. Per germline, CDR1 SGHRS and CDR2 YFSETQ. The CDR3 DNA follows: TGCGCCAGCAGCTTGGCCGGAGGGACCAATGGCTACACCTTC. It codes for CASSLAGGTNGYTF.

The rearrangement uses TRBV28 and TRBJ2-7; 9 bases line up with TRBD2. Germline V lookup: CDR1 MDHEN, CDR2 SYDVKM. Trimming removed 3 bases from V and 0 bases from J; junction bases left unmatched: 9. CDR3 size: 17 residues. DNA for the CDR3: TGTGCCAGCAGTTTGGGGCTAGCGGGGTCAAGCTCCTACGAGCAGTACTTC. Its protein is CASSLGLAGSSSYEQYF.

CDR3 in DNA: TGTGCCAGCAGCTTCTCGCGGGGGACAGGAGCGAAAGAGCTTAACTATGGCTACACCTTC. It specifies CASSFSRGTGAKELNYGYTF. The rearrangement joins TRBV11-1 to TRBJ1-2; 8 bases are shared with TRBD1. Unmatched junction bases numbered 19, after V lost 3 bases and J lost 1 base. Germline values: CDR1 SGHAT, CDR2 FQDESV (reference sequence). This CDR3 is 20 amino acids long.

CDR3: CSVAGRKETQYF. The CDR3 DNA reads TGCAGCGTTGCGGGACGGAAGGAGACCCAGTACTTC. V is TRBV29-1 and J is TRBJ2-5; D may be TRBD1 or TRBD2 (5 bases each). Looked up from germline, CDR1 is SQVTM and CDR2 is ANQGSEA. V lost 4 bases, J lost 5 bases, and 11 bases lay in between. The CDR3 totals 12 residues.

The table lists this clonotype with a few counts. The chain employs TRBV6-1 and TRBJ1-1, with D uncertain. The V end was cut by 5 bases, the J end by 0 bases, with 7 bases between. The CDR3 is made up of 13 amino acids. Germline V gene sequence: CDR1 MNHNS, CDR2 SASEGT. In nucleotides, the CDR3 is TGTGCCAGCAGTAAGGTCCTGAACACTGAAGCTTTCTTT. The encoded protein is CASSKVLNTEAFF.

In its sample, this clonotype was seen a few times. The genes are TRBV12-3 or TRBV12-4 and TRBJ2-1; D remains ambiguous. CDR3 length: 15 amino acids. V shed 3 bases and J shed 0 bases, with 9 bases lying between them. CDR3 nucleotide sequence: TGTGCCAGCAGTTTTCGGTGGAGCTCCTACAATGAGCAGTTCTTC. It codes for CASSFRWSSYNEQFF.

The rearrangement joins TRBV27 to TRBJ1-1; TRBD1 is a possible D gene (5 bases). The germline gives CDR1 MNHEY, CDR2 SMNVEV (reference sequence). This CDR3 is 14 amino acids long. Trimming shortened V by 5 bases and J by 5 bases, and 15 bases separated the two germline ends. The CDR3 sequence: CASSNGGRRTEAFF. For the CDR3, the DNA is TGTGCCAGCAGTAACGGGGGTAGAAGGACTGAAGCTTTCTTT.

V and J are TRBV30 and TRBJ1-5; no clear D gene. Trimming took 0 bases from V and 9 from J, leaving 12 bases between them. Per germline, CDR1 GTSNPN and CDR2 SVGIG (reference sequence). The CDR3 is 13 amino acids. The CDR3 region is CAWSVQGKGPQHF. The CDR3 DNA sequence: TGTGCCTGGAGTGTACAAGGGAAGGGGCCCCAGCATTTT.

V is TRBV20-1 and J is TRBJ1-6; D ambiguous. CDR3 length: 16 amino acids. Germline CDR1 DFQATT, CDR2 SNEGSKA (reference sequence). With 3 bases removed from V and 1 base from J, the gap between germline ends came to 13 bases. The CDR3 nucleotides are TGCAGTGCTAGTCACGGGGAAGGGTCCTATAATTCACCCCTCCACTTT. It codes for CSASHGEGSYNSPLHF.

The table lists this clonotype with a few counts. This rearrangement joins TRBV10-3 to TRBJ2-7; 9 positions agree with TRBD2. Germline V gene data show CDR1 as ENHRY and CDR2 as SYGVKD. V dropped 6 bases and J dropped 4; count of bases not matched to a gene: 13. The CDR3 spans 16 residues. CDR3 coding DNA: TGTGCCATCAGGCCTGGACGTAGCGGGAGTGGGTACGAGCAGTACTTC. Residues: CAIRPGRSGSGYEQYF.

For the CDR3, the DNA is TGCAGTGCTCCTCCGGGGGCAGGGGGCGTCGGTGCAAAACTGTTTTTT. Protein sequence: CSAPPGAGGVGAKLFF. V is TRBV20-1 and J is TRBJ1-4; 8 positions agree with TRBD1. J lost 10 bases, V lost 5 bases, and 18 bases had no gene match. Germline V lookup: CDR1 DFQATT, CDR2 SNEGSKA (reference sequence). This CDR3 comprises 16 residues.

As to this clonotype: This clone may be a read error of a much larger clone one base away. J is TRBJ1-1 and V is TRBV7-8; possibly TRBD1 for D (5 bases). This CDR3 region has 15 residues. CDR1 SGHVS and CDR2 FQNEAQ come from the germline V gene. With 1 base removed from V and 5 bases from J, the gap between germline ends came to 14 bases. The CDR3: CASSLGRGVGTEAFF. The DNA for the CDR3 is TGTGCCAGCAGCTTAGGTAGAGGGGTGGGTACTGAAGCTTTCTTT. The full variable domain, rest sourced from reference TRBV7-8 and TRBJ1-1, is GAGVSQSPRYKVAKRGQDVALRCDPISGHVSLFWYQQALGQGPEFLTYFQNEAQLDKSGLPSDRFFAERPEGSVSTLKIQRTQQEDSAVYLCASSLGRGVGTEAFFGQGTRLTVV.

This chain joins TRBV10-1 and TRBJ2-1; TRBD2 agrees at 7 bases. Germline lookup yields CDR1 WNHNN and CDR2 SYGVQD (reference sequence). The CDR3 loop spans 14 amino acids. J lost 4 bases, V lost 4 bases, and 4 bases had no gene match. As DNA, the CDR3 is TGCGCCAGCAGTGTGAGCGGGGTATACAATGAGCAGTTCTTC. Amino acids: CASSVSGVYNEQFF.

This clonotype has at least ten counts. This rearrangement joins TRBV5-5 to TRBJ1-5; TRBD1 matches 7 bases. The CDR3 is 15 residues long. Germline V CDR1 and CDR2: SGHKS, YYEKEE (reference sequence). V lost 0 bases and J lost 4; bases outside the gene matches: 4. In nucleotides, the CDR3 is TGTGCCAGCAGCTTGGAGGGCAGGGGGAATCAGCCCCAGCATTTT. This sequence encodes CASSLEGRGNQPQHF. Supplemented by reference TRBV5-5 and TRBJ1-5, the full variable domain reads DAGVTQSPTHLIKTRGQQVTLRCSPISGHKSVSWYQQVLGQGPQFIFQYYEKEERGRGNFPDRFSARQFPNYSSELNVNALLLGDSALYLCASSLEGRGNQPQHFGDGTRLSIL.

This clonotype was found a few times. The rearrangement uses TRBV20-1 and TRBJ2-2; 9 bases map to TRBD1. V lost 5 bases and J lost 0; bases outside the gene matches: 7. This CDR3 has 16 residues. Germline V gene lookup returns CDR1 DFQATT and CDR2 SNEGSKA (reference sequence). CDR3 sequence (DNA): TGCAGTGCTGAGCCCGGGACAGGGACGAACACCGGGGAGCTGTTTTTT. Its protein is CSAEPGTGTNTGELFF.

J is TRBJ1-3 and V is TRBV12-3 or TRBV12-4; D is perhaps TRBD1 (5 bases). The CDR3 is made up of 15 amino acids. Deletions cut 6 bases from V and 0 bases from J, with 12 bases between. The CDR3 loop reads CASSSGTFSGNTIYF. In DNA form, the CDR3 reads TGTGCCAGCAGCTCTGGGACGTTCTCTGGAAACACCATATATTTT.

The CDR3 here is CASSLSTGYSPLHF. As DNA, the CDR3 is TGCGCCAGCAGCCTCTCGACAGGGTATTCACCCCTCCACTTT. The J gene is TRBJ1-6, the V gene TRBV5-1; 7 bases fit TRBD1. CDR1 and CDR2 from the germline V gene are SGHRS and YFSETQ. CDR3 length: 14 amino acids. V gave up 4 bases and J gave up 8 bases; unmatched junction bases: 6.

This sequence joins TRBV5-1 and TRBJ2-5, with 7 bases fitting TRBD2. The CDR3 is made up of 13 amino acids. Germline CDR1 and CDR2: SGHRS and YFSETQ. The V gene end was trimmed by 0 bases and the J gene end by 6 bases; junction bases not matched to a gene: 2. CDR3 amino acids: CASSLEGGKTQYF. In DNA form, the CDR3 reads TGCGCCAGCAGCTTGGAGGGAGGGAAGACCCAGTACTTC.

DNA for the CDR3: TGCGCCAGCAGCTTTGTAGGTGATGAGCAGTTCTTC. Protein: CASSFVGDEQFF. This sequence joins TRBV5-1 and TRBJ2-1; D call uncertain. CDR3 length: 12 residues. The germline V gene has CDR1 SGHRS and CDR2 YFSETQ. The V end was cut by 2 bases, the J end by 8 bases, with 8 bases between. Full variable domain (remainder filled in from reference TRBV5-1 and TRBJ2-1): KAGVTQTPRYLIKTRGQQVTLSCSPISGHRSVSWYQQTPGQGLQFLFEYFSETQRNKGNFPGRFSGRQFSNSRSEMNVSTLELGDSALYLCASSFVGDEQFFGPGTRLTVL.

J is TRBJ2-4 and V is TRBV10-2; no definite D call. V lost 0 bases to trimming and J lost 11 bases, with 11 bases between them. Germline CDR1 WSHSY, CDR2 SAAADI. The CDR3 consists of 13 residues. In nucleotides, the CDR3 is TGCGCCAGCAGTGAGTCGACCACCACCCTTCAGTACTTC. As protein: CASSESTTTLQYF.

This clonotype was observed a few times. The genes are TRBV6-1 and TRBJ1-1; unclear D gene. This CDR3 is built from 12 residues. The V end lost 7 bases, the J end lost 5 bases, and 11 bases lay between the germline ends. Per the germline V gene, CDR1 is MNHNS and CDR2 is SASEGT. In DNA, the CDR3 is TGTGCCAGCATGTTTGGTGGGACTGAAGCTTTCTTT. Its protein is CASMFGGTEAFF.

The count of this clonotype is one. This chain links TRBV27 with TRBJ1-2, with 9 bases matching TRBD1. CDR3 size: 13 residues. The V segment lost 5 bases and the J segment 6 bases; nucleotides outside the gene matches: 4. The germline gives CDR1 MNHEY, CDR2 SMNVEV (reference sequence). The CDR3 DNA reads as TGTGCCAGCAGTAAACAGGGGGCTAATGGCTACACCTTC. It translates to CASSKQGANGYTF.

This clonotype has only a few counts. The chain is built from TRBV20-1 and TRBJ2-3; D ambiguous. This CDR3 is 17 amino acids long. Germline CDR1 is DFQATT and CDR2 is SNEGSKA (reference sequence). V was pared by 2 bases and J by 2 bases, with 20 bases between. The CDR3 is CSARSLKGGLLTDTQYF. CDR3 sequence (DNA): TGCAGTGCTAGAAGCCTAAAGGGTGGGTTACTCACAGATACGCAGTATTTT.

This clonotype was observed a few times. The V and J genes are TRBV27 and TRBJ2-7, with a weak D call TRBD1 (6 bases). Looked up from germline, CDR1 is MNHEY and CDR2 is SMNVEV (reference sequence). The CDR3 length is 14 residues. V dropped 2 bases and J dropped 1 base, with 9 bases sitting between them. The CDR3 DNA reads TGTGCCAGCAGTTTAAACAGGGCGTCCTACGAGCAGTACTTC. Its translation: CASSLNRASYEQYF.

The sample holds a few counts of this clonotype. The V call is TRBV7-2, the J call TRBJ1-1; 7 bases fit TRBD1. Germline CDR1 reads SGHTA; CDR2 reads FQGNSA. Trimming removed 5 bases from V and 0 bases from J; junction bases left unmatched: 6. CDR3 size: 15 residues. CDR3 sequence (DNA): TGTGCCAGCAGCAAAATGACAGGGATGAACACTGAAGCTTTCTTT. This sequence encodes CASSKMTGMNTEAFF. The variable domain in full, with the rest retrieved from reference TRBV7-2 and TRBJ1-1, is GAGVSQSPSNKVTEKGKDVELRCDPISGHTALYWYRQSLGQGLEFLIYFQGNSAPDKSGLPSDRFSAERTGGSVSTLTIQRTQQEDSAVYLCASSKMTGMNTEAFFGQGTRLTVV.

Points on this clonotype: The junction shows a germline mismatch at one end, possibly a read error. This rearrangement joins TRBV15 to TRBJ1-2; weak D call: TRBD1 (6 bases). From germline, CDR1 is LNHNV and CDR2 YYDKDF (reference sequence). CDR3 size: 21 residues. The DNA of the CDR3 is TGTGCCACCAGCAGACTCGGCCGGTCGATATGGACAGCAAAAGCTAACTCTGGCTACACCTTC. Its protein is CATSRLGRSIWTAKANSGYTF.

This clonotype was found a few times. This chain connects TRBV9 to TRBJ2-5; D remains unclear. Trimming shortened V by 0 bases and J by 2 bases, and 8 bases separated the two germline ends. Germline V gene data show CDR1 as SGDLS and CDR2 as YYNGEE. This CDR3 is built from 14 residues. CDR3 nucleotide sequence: TGTGCCAGCAGCGTAGCTGGCAATCAAGAGACCCAGTACTTC. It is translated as CASSVAGNQETQYF.

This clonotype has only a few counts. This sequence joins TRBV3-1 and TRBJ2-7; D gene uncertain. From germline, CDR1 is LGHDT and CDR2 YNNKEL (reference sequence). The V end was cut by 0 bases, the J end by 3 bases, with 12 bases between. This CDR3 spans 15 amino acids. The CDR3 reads CASSQELTRSYEQYF. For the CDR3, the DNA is TGTGCCAGCAGCCAAGAATTAACTCGAAGCTACGAGCAGTACTTC.